This T cell receptor (beta chain) was recovered during a study of shared clonotypes between healthy human individuals. In the case of this clone: Its cognate antigen is unknown. The sample contains more than one DNA sequence encoding this CDR3.

Profiling relied on immunoSEQ multiplex PCR, and the TCRdb table lists in-frame clones only, not all of them. The sample includes 2,100,000 or so clones, about 94% of them seen just once. Study results and caveats: All-four-donor shared clonotypes had higher generation probabilities than non-shared clonotypes did. Sharing across four donors was highest in naive CD4 (roughly 5%) and lowest in memory CD8 (0.4%).

The CDR3 is 12 amino acids. CDR1 and CDR2 from the germline V gene are SEHNR and FQNEAQ (reference sequence). The ends were cut back, 1 base at V and 4 bases at J, with 5 bases in the middle. The source of this sequence is a man aged 18 to 29 in good health. V and J are TRBV7-9 and TRBJ2-7, with D unclear. The sequenced material came from naive CD4+ T cells sorted from blood. Regarding subset: CD45RA+ positively selected. The DNA of the CDR3 is TGTGCCAGCAGCTTAGGGGTATACGAGCAGTACTTC. This translates into CASSLGVYEQYF.